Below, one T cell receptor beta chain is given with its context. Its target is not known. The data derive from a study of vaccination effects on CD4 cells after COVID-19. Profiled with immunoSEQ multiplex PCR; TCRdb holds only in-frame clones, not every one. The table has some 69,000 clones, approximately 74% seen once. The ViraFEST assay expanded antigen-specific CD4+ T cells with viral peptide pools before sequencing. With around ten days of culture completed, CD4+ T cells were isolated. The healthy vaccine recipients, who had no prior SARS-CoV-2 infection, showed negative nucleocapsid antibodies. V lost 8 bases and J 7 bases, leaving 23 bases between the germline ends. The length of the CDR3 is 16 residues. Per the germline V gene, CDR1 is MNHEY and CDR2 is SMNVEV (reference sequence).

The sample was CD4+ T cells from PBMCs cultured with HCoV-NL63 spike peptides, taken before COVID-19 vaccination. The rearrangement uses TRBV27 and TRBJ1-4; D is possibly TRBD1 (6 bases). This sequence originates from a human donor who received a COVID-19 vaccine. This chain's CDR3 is CASCFRLGGACEKLFF. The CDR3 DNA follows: TGTGCCAGCTGCTTCCGCCTGGGGGGGGCCTGTGAAAAACTGTTTTTT.